This T cell receptor (beta chain) comes out of a study of CD8 T cells in Susac syndrome. An input of about 0.5 to 1 ug of RNA was subjected to reverse transcription using random hexamers. TCR beta CDR3 was amplified by immunoSEQ covering 54 Vbeta and 13 Jbeta. TCRdb used MiXCR to reprocess the immunoSEQ multiplex PCR reads, holding one entry per CDR3 protein. The table shows about 280,000 distinct CDR3 sequences, with roughly 84% occurring only once. This CDR3 spans 18 amino acids. Looked up from germline, CDR1 is SEHNR and CDR2 is FQNEAQ (reference sequence). V dropped 5 bases and J dropped 2; count of bases not matched to a gene: 14. High-throughput TCR beta sequencing covered peripheral CD8+ and CD4+ T cells. Each multiple sclerosis control was a treatment-naive patient with relapsing-remitting disease that was either stable or active. As regards this clonotype: Its antigen is not identified.

Overall study findings and caveats: The study conceded that relatively few individuals underwent its TCR sequencing and HLA analysis.

This sequence was found in a human donor with multiple sclerosis. The genes are TRBV7-9 and TRBJ2-2, with 7 nucleotides matching TRBD2. What was sequenced was CD8+ T cells from PBMCs. The CDR3 region is CASSLGLRERGNTGELFF. CDR3 nucleotide sequence: TGTGCCAGCAGCCTTGGGTTGCGGGAGAGGGGAAACACCGGGGAGCTGTTTTTT.